These 5 T cell receptor beta chains were all obtained from the same sample, sequenced in a study of shared T cell receptors in the human thymus. Measured with immunoSEQ multiplex PCR; TCRdb has only the in-frame clones, and not every one. The profile covers roughly 560,000 clones, with 70% to 80% appearing a single time and 0.01% to 0.015% taken by the ten largest. These records were also assigned to another study, of human thymus T cells.

Sequencing was performed on thymocytes. These receptors were obtained from a boy under two years old with a congenital heart defect.

V and J are TRBV27 and TRBJ2-3; the match to TRBD2 covers 8 bases. Germline V gives CDR1 MNHEY, CDR2 SMNVEV (reference sequence). CDR3 length: 14 amino acids. The junction had 2 bases not matched to a gene; V was cut back by 4 bases and J by 2 bases. The CDR3 nucleotides are TGTGCCAGCAGTTCCGGACTAGCCACAGATACGCAGTATTTT. Protein: CASSSGLATDTQYF.

J is TRBJ1-5 and V is TRBV25-1, with D uncertain. Per the germline V gene, CDR1 is MGHDK and CDR2 is SYGVNS. The germline V and J ends were trimmed by 3 bases and 8 bases, with 11 bases remaining between them. This CDR3 region has 13 residues. CDR3: CASSDHPGEPQHF. The CDR3 DNA sequence: TGTGCCAGCAGTGACCATCCCGGTGAGCCCCAGCATTTT.

The rearrangement uses TRBV5-1 and TRBJ2-5, with 9 bases aligning to TRBD1. The V and J ends lost 0 bases and 1 base, in that order; junction bases with no gene match: 10. Per germline, CDR1 SGHRS and CDR2 YFSETQ. The CDR3 length is 18 residues. In DNA, the CDR3 is TGCGCCAGCAGCTTGGCCATACCTGACAGGGGGTTCCAAGAGACCCAGTACTTC. Translated: CASSLAIPDRGFQETQYF.

This clone was seen more than once but under ten times. The J gene is TRBJ2-2, the V gene TRBV7-2; the match to TRBD2 covers 9 bases. Germline CDR1 SGHTA, CDR2 FQGNSA. The trim removed 6 bases at V and 7 bases at J, leaving 9 bases unmatched. The CDR3 covers 15 residues. The CDR3 spells CASRELVAGVGELFF. The DNA of the CDR3 is TGTGCCAGCAGGGAGCTGGTAGCGGGGGTCGGGGAGCTGTTTTTT. Full variable domain (remainder filled in from reference TRBV7-2 and TRBJ2-2): GAGVSQSPSNKVTEKGKDVELRCDPISGHTALYWYRQSLGQGLEFLIYFQGNSAPDKSGLPSDRFSAERTGGSVSTLTIQRTQQEDSAVYLCASRELVAGVGELFFGEGSRLTVL.

This clone was picked up a small number of times. The chain links TRBV5-8 to TRBJ2-7; 11 bases are a match to TRBD2. The CDR3 is 17 amino acids. The J segment lost 0 bases and the V segment lost 5 bases, leaving 10 bases of the junction unmatched. Germline assignment: CDR1 SGHTS and CDR2 YDEGEE. Written as DNA, the CDR3 is TGTGCCAGCAGGCGACTAGCGGGACTGATATCCTCCTACGAGCAGTACTTC. Amino acids: CASRRLAGLISSYEQYF.